These 8 T cell receptor beta chains were sequenced from one sample in a study of cytomegalovirus exposure and HLA in healthy donors. The PCR was carried out with 60 Vbeta primers and 13 Jbeta primers. Sequencing was performed with immunoSEQ multiplex PCR; in TCRdb, only in-frame clones are kept and a portion is missing. The table for this sample gives approximately 54,000 clones. Material for sequencing was PBMCs. The source of these receptors is a woman in her 40s in good health and CMV-seronegative.

The chain recombines TRBV28 with TRBJ2-5, with 9 bases matching TRBD1. The CDR3 sequence is 16 residues long. The germline gives CDR1 MDHEN, CDR2 SYDVKM. The V gene end was trimmed by 4 bases and the J gene end by 3 bases; junction bases not matched to a gene: 9. The CDR3 spells CASSSGTGRGKETQYF. The CDR3 DNA sequence: TGTGCCAGCAGTTCAGGGACAGGGCGTGGGAAAGAGACCCAGTACTTC.

This chain links TRBV6-5 with TRBJ2-7, with D possibly being TRBD1 (6 bases). From germline, CDR1 is MNHEY and CDR2 SVGAGI. This CDR3 region has 15 residues. Trimming took 0 bases from V and 2 from J, leaving 11 bases between them. The CDR3 protein is CASSYSGGIAYEQYF. CDR3 coding DNA: TGTGCCAGCAGTTACTCAGGGGGTATCGCCTACGAGCAGTACTTC.

V gene TRBV28 combines with J gene TRBJ1-5; D is unclear. CDR1 is MDHEN, CDR2 SYDVKM, per germline. Trimming removed 2 bases at V and 4 bases at J, with 6 bases between. The CDR3 length is 13 residues. Here the CDR3 DNA reads TGTGCCAGCAGTTTAGACTTAAATCAGCCCCAGCATTTT. Translating gives CASSLDLNQPQHF.

This rearrangement joins TRBV19 to TRBJ2-7; TRBD2 agrees at 13 bases. This CDR3 has 12 residues. The V segment lost 8 bases and the J segment 7 bases; nucleotides outside the gene matches: 2. Germline CDR1 and CDR2: LNHDA and SQIVND (reference sequence). CDR3 sequence: CASAGLAGEQYF. DNA for the CDR3: TGTGCCAGTGCGGGACTAGCGGGGGAGCAGTACTTC.

CDR3 bases: TGTGCCAGCAGCCAAGTCGAGGGCTCAGATACGCAGTATTTT. As protein: CASSQVEGSDTQYF. The rearrangement uses TRBV4-2 and TRBJ2-3; TRBD2 might be the D (5 bases). The germline gives CDR1 LGHNA, CDR2 YNFKEQ. V lost 1 base, J lost 4 bases, and 9 bases lay in between. This CDR3 is built from 14 residues.

The genes are TRBV30 and TRBJ2-2, with TRBD1 matching over 7 bases. Germline V CDR1 and CDR2: GTSNPN, SVGIG (reference sequence). The CDR3 covers 14 residues. V lost 5 bases, J lost 0 bases, and 3 bases stayed unmatched. The CDR3 region is CAWGGQTNTGELFF. The CDR3 DNA reads as TGTGCCTGGGGGGGACAGACGAACACCGGGGAGCTGTTTTTT.

The V call is TRBV11-2, the J call TRBJ2-1; 11 positions agree with TRBD2. This CDR3 contains 16 residues. Trimming took 2 bases from V and 8 from J; bases not matched to a gene: 8. Germline V lookup: CDR1 SGHAT, CDR2 FQNNGV. The CDR3 loop is CASSLQLAGGAHEQFF. The CDR3 region has the DNA TGTGCCAGCAGCTTACAGCTAGCGGGAGGTGCCCATGAGCAGTTCTTC.

V is TRBV4-2 and J is TRBJ2-1; tentatively, D is TRBD2 (6 bases). The V gene lost 0 bases and the J gene lost 5 bases, with 14 bases spanning the gap. Germline V lookup: CDR1 LGHNA, CDR2 YNFKEQ. The CDR3 is 16 amino acids. The CDR3 DNA reads TGTGCCAGCAGCCAAGATATAGGAGTAGCGGACAATGAGCAGTTCTTC. It codes for CASSQDIGVADNEQFF.